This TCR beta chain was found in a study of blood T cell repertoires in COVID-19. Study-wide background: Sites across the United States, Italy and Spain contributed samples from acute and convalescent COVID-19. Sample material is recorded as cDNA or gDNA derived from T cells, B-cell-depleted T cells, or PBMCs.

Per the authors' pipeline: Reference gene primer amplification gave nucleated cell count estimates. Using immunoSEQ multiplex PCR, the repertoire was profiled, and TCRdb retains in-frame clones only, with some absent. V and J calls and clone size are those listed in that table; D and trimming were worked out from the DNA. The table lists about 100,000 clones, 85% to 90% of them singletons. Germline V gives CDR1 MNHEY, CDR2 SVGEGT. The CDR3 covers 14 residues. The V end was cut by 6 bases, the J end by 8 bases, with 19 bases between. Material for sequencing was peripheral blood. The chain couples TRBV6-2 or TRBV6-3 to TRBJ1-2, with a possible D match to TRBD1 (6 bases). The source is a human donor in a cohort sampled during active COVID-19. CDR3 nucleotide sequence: TGTGCCAGCAGCCGAACTCAGGGGACGGACGGCTACACCTTC. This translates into CASSRTQGTDGYTF.